The source of this T cell receptor beta chain is a study of CD8 T cells in ankylosing spondylitis. In germline, CDR1 is SQVTM, CDR2 ANQGSEA. V lost 4 bases and J 2 bases, leaving 14 bases between the germline ends. The CDR3 has 14 residues. Study-level findings and limits: Significant enrichment of disease-linked clones was reported in matched ankylosing spondylitis synovial fluid.

Generation of TCR beta libraries employed quantitative 5'-RACE incorporating molecular barcodes. MiXCR was run by TCRdb on the 5' RACE reads, yielding one entry per CDR3 protein. Among more than 150,000 distinct CDR3 sequences listed, around a sixth were seen once. Turning to this clonotype: No antigen is known for it.

This sequence originates from a male donor aged 10 to 35 with ankylosing spondylitis or in good health (not recorded which). The source material was blood, either unsorted or a sorted T cell fraction (not recorded which). The chain is built from TRBV29-1 and TRBJ2-5; D is unresolved. CDR3 DNA sequence: TGCAGCGTTGCGGCAGGATTAATACAAGAGACCCAGTACTTC. Encoded protein: CSVAAGLIQETQYF.